One sample yielded the 14 T cell receptor beta chains listed below, sequenced in a study of CD8 T cells in Susac syndrome. Random-hexamer reverse transcription was applied to about 0.5 to 1 ug RNA. TCRdb itself ran the immunoSEQ multiplex PCR reads through MiXCR, one entry per CDR3 protein. The sample carries about 210,000 distinct CDR3 sequences, 95% recorded once. Input material: CD4+ T cells from PBMCs. These receptors originate from a human donor with multiple sclerosis.

The chain's CDR3 is CSVEGRPLPGEEQFF. The CDR3 DNA is TGCAGCGTTGAAGGCAGACCCCTCCCCGGCGAGGAGCAGTTCTTC. The chain is built from TRBV29-1 and TRBJ2-1; D unclear. The CDR3 runs 15 residues. Germline V gene data show CDR1 as SQVTM and CDR2 as ANQGSEA. Trimming removed 1 base from V and 10 bases from J, with 20 bases in between.

In its sample, this clonotype was seen a few times. The chain joins TRBV5-6 to TRBJ2-1; 11 bases match TRBD2. The ends lost 1 base at V and 0 bases at J; junction bases unmatched: 0. CDR3 size: 16 residues. Germline V CDR1 and CDR2: SGHDT, YYEEEE. The CDR3 DNA is TGTGCCAGCAGCTTGCTAGCGGGAGGCTCCTACAATGAGCAGTTCTTC. This gives the protein CASSLLAGGSYNEQFF.

This clonotype was observed once. The chain joins TRBV3-1 to TRBJ2-6, with D possibly matching TRBD1 (5 bases). V was shortened by 1 base and J by 2 bases, with 12 bases between the two germline ends. This CDR3 is 17 amino acids long. Germline CDR1 LGHDT, CDR2 YNNKEL (reference sequence). This CDR3 is CASSQVQGRPGANVLTF. Here the CDR3 DNA reads TGTGCCAGCAGCCAAGTCCAGGGTAGGCCTGGGGCCAACGTCCTGACTTTC.

The chain joins TRBV15 to TRBJ2-3, with D possibly being TRBD1 (6 bases). The V gene lost 5 bases and the J gene lost 1 base, with 10 bases spanning the gap. The CDR3 runs to 14 residues. Germline CDR1 reads LNHNV; CDR2 reads YYDKDF (reference sequence). CDR3 sequence reads: CATSGWTGTDTQYF. In DNA, the CDR3 is TGTGCCACCAGCGGGTGGACAGGCACAGATACGCAGTATTTT.

The rearrangement joins TRBV18 to TRBJ1-1; a weak D match, TRBD1 (5 bases). CDR1 KGHSH and CDR2 LQKENI come from the germline V gene. Trimming stripped 8 bases from V and 0 bases from J, with 13 bases between. The CDR3 loop spans 14 amino acids. CDR3 sequence (DNA): TGTGCCAGCCGGGAGGGGCCCTTGAACACTGAAGCTTTCTTT. Translation: CASREGPLNTEAFF.

This rearrangement joins TRBV19 to TRBJ1-5; TRBD1 aligns across 7 bases. This CDR3 contains 16 residues. J was trimmed by 4 bases and V by 4 bases; bases with no gene match: 10. Germline CDR1 LNHDA, CDR2 SQIVND (reference sequence). DNA for the CDR3: TGTGCCAGTAGTAGACGCCCGACAGGGTCTAATCAGCCCCAGCATTTT. This sequence encodes CASSRRPTGSNQPQHF.

The gene calls are TRBV4-1 and TRBJ2-7; tentative D call: TRBD2 (5 bases). This CDR3 comprises 15 residues. V was clipped by 1 base and J by 1 base, with 11 bases between them. CDR1 is MGHRA, CDR2 YSYEKL, per germline. CDR3: CASSQGVRGSYEQYF. DNA of the CDR3: TGCGCCAGCAGCCAAGGAGTTCGGGGTTCCTACGAGCAGTACTTC.

The chain is built from TRBV18 and TRBJ2-1; 7 nucleotides align to TRBD2. CDR3 length equals 13 residues. Germline loops: CDR1 KGHSH, CDR2 LQKENI. Germline trimming cut 2 bases from V and 5 bases from J; bases unmatched to any gene: 0. Here the CDR3 DNA reads TGTGCCAGCTCACCAGCGGGGGACAATGAGCAGTTCTTC. Translation gives CASSPAGDNEQFF. Using reference TRBV18 and TRBJ2-1 for the parts outside the CDR3, the full variable domain is NAGVMQNPRHLVRRRGQEARLRCSPMKGHSHVYWYRQLPEEGLKFMVYLQKENIIDESGMPKERFSAEFPKEGPSILRIQQVVRGDSAAYFCASSPAGDNEQFFGPGTRLTVL.

The V gene is TRBV20-1, the J gene TRBJ2-1; weak D call: TRBD2 (5 bases). The CDR3 is 11 amino acids. Germline assignment: CDR1 DFQATT and CDR2 SNEGSKA (reference sequence). Trimming removed 5 bases at V and 9 bases at J, with 11 bases between. The CDR3 protein is CSAALRGEQFF. The CDR3, as DNA: TGCAGTGCTGCCCTCCGGGGTGAGCAGTTCTTC.

J is TRBJ1-2 and V is TRBV9, with 7 bases aligning to TRBD1. V was clipped by 3 bases and J by 5 bases; unmatched bases: 13. The CDR3 spans 16 residues. Germline CDR1 is SGDLS and CDR2 is YYNGEE. The CDR3 reads CASSAFRQGGTYGYTF. The CDR3 DNA reads as TGTGCCAGCAGCGCGTTTCGACAGGGAGGGACTTATGGCTACACCTTC.

This rearrangement joins TRBV30 to TRBJ2-7, with TRBD2 matching 9 bases. This CDR3 region has 13 residues. V was pared by 1 base and J by 6 bases, with 4 bases of the junction left unmatched. Germline V gene sequence: CDR1 GTSNPN, CDR2 SVGIG (reference sequence). CDR3 region: CAWSGGLAIEQYF. For the CDR3, the DNA is TGTGCCTGGAGTGGGGGACTAGCTATCGAGCAGTACTTC.

V and J are TRBV6-1 and TRBJ1-2; D possibly corresponds to TRBD1 (5 bases). Germline CDR1 is MNHNS and CDR2 is SASEGT. This CDR3 comprises 15 residues. Deletions cut 0 bases from V and 2 bases from J, with 10 bases between. Here the CDR3 reads CASSEADSQNYGYTF. CDR3 nucleotide sequence: TGTGCCAGCAGTGAAGCTGACAGCCAAAACTATGGCTACACCTTC.

This CDR3 is CATRGSTRTDTQYF. Written as DNA, the CDR3 is TGTGCCACACGAGGGAGTACCCGCACAGATACGCAGTATTTT. V is TRBV12-3 or TRBV12-4 and J is TRBJ2-3; TRBD2 is a possible D gene (5 bases). This CDR3 spans 14 amino acids. V lost 10 bases to trimming and J lost 1 base, with 15 bases between them.

The V gene is TRBV5-6, the J gene TRBJ1-1; D possibly corresponds to TRBD1 (5 bases). Germline V gene data show CDR1 as SGHDT and CDR2 as YYEEEE. The CDR3 consists of 16 residues. V lost 3 bases, J lost 4 bases, and 19 bases lay in between. For the CDR3, the DNA is TGTGCCAGCAGCTGGGGTAACGCGGCTGGGGGCACTGAAGCTTTCTTT. Amino acid sequence: CASSWGNAAGGTEAFF.